This T cell receptor (beta chain) was identified in a study of T cells in narcolepsy. Overall study findings and caveats: Autoreactive HCRT-specific and TRIB2-specific clonotypes were marked in same-patient CSF-versus-blood CD4+ comparisons. Blood of same and different patients, but not healthy controls, reportedly held recurring autoreactive clonotypes. Some memory CD4+ repertoires had no autoreactive clone sequences.

Comment on this clone: Its antigen is as yet unknown.

Germline trimming cut 6 bases from V and 4 bases from J; bases unmatched to any gene: 4. CDR1 and CDR2 from the germline V gene are SNHLY and FYNNEI. This CDR3 contains 15 residues. Libraries were prepared by immunoSEQ multiplex PCR; TCRdb keeps only in-frame clonotypes and omits some of them. The table lists 30,000 or so clones, about four fifths of them singletons. The sample was CD45RA- memory CD4+ T cells from PBMCs. This chain joins TRBV2 and TRBJ2-1; 12 nucleotides align to TRBD2. This receptor was taken from a human donor with narcolepsy. The CDR3 bases are TGTGCCAGCAGAACTGGACTAGCGGGGTACAATGAGCAGTTCTTC. It specifies CASRTGLAGYNEQFF.